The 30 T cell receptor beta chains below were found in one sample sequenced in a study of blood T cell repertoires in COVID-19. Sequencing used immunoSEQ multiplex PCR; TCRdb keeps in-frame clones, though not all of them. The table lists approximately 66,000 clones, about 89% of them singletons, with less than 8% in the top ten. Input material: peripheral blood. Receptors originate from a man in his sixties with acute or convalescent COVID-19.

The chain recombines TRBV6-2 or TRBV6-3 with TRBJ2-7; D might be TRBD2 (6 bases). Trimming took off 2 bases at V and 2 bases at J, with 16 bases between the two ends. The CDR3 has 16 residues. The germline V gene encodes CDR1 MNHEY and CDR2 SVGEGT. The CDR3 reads CASSYDSASGAYEQYF. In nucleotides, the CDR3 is TGTGCCAGCAGTTACGACTCTGCCTCGGGAGCCTACGAGCAGTACTTC.

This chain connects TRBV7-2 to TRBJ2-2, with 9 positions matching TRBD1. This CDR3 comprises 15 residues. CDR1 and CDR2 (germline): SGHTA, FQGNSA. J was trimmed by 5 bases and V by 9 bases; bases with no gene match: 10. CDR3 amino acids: CASRPGQGGTGELFF. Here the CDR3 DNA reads TGTGCCAGTCGACCGGGACAGGGTGGTACCGGGGAGCTGTTTTTT. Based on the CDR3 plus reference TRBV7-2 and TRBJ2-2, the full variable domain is GAGVSQSPSNKVTEKGKDVELRCDPISGHTALYWYRQSLGQGLEFLIYFQGNSAPDKSGLPSDRFSAERTGGSVSTLTIQRTQQEDSAVYLCASRPGQGGTGELFFGEGSRLTVL.

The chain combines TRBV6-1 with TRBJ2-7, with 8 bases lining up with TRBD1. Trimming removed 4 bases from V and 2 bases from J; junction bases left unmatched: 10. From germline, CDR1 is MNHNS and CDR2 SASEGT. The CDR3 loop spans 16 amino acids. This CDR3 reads CASSATWDRLTYEQYF. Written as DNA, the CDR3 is TGTGCCAGCAGTGCTACGTGGGACAGGTTAACCTACGAGCAGTACTTC.

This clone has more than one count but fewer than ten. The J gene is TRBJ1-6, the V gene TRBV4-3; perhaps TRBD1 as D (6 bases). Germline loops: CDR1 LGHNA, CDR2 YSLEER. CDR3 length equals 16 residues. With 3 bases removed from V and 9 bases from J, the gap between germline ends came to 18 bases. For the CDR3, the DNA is TGCGCCAGCAGCCAGGAGGTGGACAGAGGATCTTCACCCCTCCACTTT. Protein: CASSQEVDRGSSPLHF.

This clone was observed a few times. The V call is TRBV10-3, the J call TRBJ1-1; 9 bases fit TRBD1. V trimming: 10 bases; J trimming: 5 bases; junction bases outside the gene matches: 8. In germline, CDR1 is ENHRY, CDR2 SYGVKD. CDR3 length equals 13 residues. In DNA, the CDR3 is TGTGCCAGTAAAGGGACAGGGAGTACTGAAGCTTTCTTT. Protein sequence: CASKGTGSTEAFF.

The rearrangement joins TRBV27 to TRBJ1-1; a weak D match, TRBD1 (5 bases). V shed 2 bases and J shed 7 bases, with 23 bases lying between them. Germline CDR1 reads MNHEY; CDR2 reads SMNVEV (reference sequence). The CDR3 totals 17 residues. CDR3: CASSLKSRRASGGEAFF. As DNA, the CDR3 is TGTGCCAGCAGTTTAAAGTCCCGCAGGGCATCGGGAGGTGAAGCTTTCTTT.

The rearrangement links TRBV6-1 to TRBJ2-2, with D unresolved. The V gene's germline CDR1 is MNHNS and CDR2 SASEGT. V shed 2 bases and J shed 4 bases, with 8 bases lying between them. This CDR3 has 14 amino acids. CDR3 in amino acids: CASSEPGLTGELFF. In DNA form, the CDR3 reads TGTGCCAGCAGTGAACCGGGTCTCACCGGGGAGCTGTTTTTT.

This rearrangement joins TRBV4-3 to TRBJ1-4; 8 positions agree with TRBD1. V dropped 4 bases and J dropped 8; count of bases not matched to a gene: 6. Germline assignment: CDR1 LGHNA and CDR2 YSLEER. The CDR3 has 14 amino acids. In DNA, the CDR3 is TGCGCCAGCAGCCCGACAGGGGATCGCGAAAAACTGTTTTTT. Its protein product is CASSPTGDREKLFF.

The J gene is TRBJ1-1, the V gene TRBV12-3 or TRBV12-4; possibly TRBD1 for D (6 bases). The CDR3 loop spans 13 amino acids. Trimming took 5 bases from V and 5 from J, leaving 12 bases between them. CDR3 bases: TGTGCCAGCAGTCCAGGGGTGAGAACTGAAGCTTTCTTT. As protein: CASSPGVRTEAFF.

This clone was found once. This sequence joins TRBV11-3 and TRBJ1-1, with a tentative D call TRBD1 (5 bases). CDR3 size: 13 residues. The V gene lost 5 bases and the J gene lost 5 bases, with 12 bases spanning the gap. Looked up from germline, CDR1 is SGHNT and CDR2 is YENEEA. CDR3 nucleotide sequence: TGTGCCAGCAGCCAAGCGGGGGGGACTGAAGCTTTCTTT. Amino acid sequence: CASSQAGGTEAFF.

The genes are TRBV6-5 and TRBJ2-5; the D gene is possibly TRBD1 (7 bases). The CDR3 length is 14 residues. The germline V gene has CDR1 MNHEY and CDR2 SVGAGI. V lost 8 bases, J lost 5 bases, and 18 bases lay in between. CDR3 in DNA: TGTGCCAGCCGATCGCAGGGGGGTCAGGAGACCCAGTACTTC. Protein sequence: CASRSQGGQETQYF.

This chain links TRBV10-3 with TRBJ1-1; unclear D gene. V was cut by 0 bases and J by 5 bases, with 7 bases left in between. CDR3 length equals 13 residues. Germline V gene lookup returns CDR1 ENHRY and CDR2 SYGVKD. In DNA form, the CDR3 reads TGTGCCATCAGTGAGTCAGGAGGGACTGAAGCTTTCTTT. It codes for CAISESGGTEAFF.

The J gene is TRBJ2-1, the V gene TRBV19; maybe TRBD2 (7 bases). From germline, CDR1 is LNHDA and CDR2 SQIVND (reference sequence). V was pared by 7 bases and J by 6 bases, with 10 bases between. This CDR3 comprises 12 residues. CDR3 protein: CASKGGANEQFF. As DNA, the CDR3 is TGTGCCAGTAAGGGGGGGGCCAATGAGCAGTTCTTC.

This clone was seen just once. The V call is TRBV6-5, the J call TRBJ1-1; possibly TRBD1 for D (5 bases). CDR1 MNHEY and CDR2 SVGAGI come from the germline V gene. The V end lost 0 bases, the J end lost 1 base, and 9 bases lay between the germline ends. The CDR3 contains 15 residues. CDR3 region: CASSYSNRQNTEAFF. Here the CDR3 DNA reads TGTGCCAGCAGTTACTCGAACAGGCAGAACACTGAAGCTTTCTTT.

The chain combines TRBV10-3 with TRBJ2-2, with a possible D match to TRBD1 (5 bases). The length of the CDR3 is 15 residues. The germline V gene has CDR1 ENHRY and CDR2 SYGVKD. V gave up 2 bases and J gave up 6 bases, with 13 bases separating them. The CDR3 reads CAISERNPRAGELFF. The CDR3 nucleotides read TGTGCCATCAGTGAGCGAAACCCCAGGGCCGGGGAGCTGTTTTTT.

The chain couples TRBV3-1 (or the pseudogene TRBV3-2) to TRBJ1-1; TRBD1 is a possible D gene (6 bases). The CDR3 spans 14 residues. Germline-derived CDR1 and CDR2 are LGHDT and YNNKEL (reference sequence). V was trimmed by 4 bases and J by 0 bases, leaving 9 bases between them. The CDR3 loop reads CASSLRTVNTEAFF. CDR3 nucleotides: TGTGCCAGCAGCCTCCGGACAGTGAACACTGAAGCTTTCTTT.

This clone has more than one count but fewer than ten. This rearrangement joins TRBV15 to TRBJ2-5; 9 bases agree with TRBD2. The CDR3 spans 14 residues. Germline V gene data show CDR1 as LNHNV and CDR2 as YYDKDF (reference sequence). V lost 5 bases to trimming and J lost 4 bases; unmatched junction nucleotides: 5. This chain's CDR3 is CATSLRGGGETQYF. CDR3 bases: TGTGCCACCAGCTTGCGCGGGGGGGGAGAGACCCAGTACTTC.

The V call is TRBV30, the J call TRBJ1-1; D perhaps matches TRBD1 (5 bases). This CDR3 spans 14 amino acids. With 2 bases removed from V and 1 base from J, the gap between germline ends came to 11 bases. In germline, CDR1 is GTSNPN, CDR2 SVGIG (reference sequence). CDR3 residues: CAWSLRQRNTEAFF. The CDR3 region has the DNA TGTGCCTGGAGTCTAAGACAGAGGAACACTGAAGCTTTCTTT.

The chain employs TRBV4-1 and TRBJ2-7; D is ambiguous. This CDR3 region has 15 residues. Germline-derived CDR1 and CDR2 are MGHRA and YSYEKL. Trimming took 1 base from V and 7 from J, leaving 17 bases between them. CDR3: CASSQVYGVLREQYF. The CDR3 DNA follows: TGCGCCAGCAGCCAAGTCTACGGAGTTCTGAGGGAGCAGTACTTC.

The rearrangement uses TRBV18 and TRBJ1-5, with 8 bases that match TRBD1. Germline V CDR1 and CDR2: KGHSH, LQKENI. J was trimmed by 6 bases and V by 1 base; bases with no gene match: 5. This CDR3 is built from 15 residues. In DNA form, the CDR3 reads TGTGCCAGCTCACCACAACAGGGGGGTATTCAGCCCCAGCATTTT. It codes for CASSPQQGGIQPQHF.

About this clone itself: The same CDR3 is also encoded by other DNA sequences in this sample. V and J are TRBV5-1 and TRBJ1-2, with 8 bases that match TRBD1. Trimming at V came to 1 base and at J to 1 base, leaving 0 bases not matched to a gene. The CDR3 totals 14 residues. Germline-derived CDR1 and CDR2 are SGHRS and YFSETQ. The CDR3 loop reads CASSLTGGNYGYTF. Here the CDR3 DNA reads TGCGCCAGCAGCTTGACAGGGGGTAACTATGGCTACACCTTC.

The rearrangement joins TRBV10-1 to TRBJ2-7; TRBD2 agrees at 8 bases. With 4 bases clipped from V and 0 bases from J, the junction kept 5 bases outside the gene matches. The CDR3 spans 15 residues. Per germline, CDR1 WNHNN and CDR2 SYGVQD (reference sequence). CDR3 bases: TGCGCCAGCAGTGCAGGAGCGGGGGTCTCCTACGAGCAGTACTTC. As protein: CASSAGAGVSYEQYF.

As DNA, the CDR3 is TGCGCCAGCAGCCAAGCAGGGGGCATAGGAAATGAGCAGTTCTTC. This codes for CASSQAGGIGNEQFF. This chain connects TRBV4-3 to TRBJ2-1; TRBD1 matches 8 bases. Germline CDR1 reads LGHNA; CDR2 reads YSLEER. CDR3 size: 15 residues. V was pared by 1 base and J by 7 bases, with 6 bases of the junction left unmatched.

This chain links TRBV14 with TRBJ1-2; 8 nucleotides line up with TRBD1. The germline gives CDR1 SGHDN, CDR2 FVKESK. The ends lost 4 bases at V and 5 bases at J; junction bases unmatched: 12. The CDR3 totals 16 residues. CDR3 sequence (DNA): TGTGCCAGCAGCCTGCATGGGGACAGGACCCAATATGGCTACACCTTC. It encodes CASSLHGDRTQYGYTF. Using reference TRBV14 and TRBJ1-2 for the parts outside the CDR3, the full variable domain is EAGVTQFPSHSVIEKGQTVTLRCDPISGHDNLYWYRRVMGKEIKFLLHFVKESKQDESGMPNNRFLAERTGGTYSTLKVQPAELEDSGVYFCASSLHGDRTQYGYTFGSGTRLTVV.

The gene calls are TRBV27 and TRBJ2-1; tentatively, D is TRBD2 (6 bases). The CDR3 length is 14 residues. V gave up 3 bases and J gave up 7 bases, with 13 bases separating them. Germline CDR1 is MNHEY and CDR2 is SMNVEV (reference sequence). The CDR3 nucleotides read TGTGCCAGCAGTTTGGGGACTGTGTGGAATGAGCAGTTCTTC. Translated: CASSLGTVWNEQFF.

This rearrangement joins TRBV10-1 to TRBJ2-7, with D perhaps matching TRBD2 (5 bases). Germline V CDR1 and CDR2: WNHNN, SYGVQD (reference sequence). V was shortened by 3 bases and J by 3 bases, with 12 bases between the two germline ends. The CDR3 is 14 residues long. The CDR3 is CASSEALGSYEQYF. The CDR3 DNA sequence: TGCGCCAGCAGTGAAGCCCTGGGGAGCTACGAGCAGTACTTC.

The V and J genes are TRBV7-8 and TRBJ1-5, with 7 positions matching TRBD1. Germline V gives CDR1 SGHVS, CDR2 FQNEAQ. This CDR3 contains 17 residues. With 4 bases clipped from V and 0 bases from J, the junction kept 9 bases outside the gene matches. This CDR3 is CASSSRDSYYSNQPQHF. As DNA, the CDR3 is TGTGCCAGCAGCTCCCGGGACAGCTATTATAGCAATCAGCCCCAGCATTTT.

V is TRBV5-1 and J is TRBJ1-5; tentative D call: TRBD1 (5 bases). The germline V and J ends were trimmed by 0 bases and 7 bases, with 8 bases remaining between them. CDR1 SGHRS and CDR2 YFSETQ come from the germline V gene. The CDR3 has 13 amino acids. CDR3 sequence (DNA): TGCGCCAGCAGCTTGGAAGCAGGGCAGCCCCAGCATTTT. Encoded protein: CASSLEAGQPQHF. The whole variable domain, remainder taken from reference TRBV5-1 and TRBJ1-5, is KAGVTQTPRYLIKTRGQQVTLSCSPISGHRSVSWYQQTPGQGLQFLFEYFSETQRNKGNFPGRFSGRQFSNSRSEMNVSTLELGDSALYLCASSLEAGQPQHFGDGTRLSIL.

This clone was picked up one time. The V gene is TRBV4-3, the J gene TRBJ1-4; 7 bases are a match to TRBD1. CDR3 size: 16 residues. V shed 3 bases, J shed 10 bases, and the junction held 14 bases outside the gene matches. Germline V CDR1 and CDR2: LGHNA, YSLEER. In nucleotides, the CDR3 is TGCGCCAGCAGCCAGGGGATGGCAGGGGGGCATGGAAAACTGTTTTTT. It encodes CASSQGMAGGHGKLFF.

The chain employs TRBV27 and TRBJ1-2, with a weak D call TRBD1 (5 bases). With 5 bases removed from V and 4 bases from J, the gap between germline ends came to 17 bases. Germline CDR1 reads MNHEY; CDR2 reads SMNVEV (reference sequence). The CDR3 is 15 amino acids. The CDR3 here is CASSPIPQETYGYTF. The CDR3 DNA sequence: TGTGCCAGCAGTCCGATCCCACAGGAAACCTATGGCTACACCTTC.